Following are 12 T cell receptor beta chains from one sample sequenced in a study of response to subunit inactivated influenza vaccine. Each CDR3 protein is one row after TCRdb ran MiXCR on the RT-PCR reads. This table holds around 530,000 distinct CDR3 sequences, 10% to 15% found once. This specimen was PBMCs from blood, taken on the day of vaccination. The receptors were gathered from a man aged 50 or older who received an inactivated influenza vaccine.

The gene calls are TRBV14 and TRBJ2-1; maybe TRBD1 (6 bases). CDR3 size: 15 residues. V was trimmed by 1 base and J by 0 bases, leaving 7 bases between them. Germline CDR1 is SGHDN and CDR2 is FVKESK. CDR3 amino acids: CASSQGGPSYNEQFF. CDR3 nucleotide sequence: TGTGCCAGCAGCCAAGGGGGGCCCTCCTACAATGAGCAGTTCTTC. Combining the CDR3 with reference TRBV14 and TRBJ2-1 gives the whole variable domain EAGVTQFPSHSVIEKGQTVTLRCDPISGHDNLYWYRRVMGKEIKFLLHFVKESKQDESGMPNNRFLAERTGGTYSTLKVQPAELEDSGVYFCASSQGGPSYNEQFFGPGTRLTVL.

The rearrangement uses TRBV2 and TRBJ2-1; D not certain. Germline assignment: CDR1 SNHLY and CDR2 FYNNEI. Trimming left V 7 bases short and J 3 bases short, with 10 bases between. The CDR3 covers 13 residues. This CDR3 reads CASKPSSYNEQFF. The DNA for the CDR3 is TGTGCCAGCAAACCAAGCAGCTACAATGAGCAGTTCTTC. The variable domain in full, completed from reference TRBV2 and TRBJ2-1, reads EPEVTQTPSHQVTQMGQEVILRCVPISNHLYFYWYRQILGQKVEFLVSFYNNEISEKSEIFDDQFSVERPDGSNFTLKIRSTKLEDSAMYFCASKPSSYNEQFFGPGTRLTVL.

V is TRBV28 and J is TRBJ1-2, with TRBD1 identical over 9 bases. With 6 bases clipped from V and 5 bases from J, the junction kept 16 bases outside the gene matches. CDR3 length: 17 residues. CDR1 is MDHEN and CDR2 is SYDVKM in the germline V gene. The CDR3 coding sequence is TGTGCCAGCAGCCGCCCCGGGACAGGGAACCTCCTATATGGCTACACCTTC. It encodes CASSRPGTGNLLYGYTF.

This clonotype was seen only a few times. The chain has TRBV15 and TRBJ2-7; the D gene could be TRBD1 or TRBD2 (5 bases each). V was clipped by 5 bases and J by 3 bases, with 17 bases between them. This CDR3 is 15 amino acids long. Germline loops: CDR1 LNHNV, CDR2 YYDKDF (reference sequence). CDR3 coding DNA: TGTGCCACCAGCGGAGGACATAATGGGGGCTACGAGCAGTACTTC. As protein: CATSGGHNGGYEQYF.

This clonotype was picked up a small number of times. The V call is TRBV12-3 or TRBV12-4, the J call TRBJ2-3, with 9 bases that match TRBD2. Trimming took 4 bases from V and 4 from J; bases not matched to a gene: 3. The CDR3 length is 14 residues. CDR3 residues: CASSSRTSADTQYF. CDR3 nucleotide sequence: TGTGCCAGCAGTTCCAGGACTAGCGCAGATACGCAGTATTTT.

There are a few counts of this clonotype. The genes are TRBV3-1 and TRBJ1-5; D remains ambiguous. The CDR3 runs 13 residues. The germline V gene encodes CDR1 LGHDT and CDR2 YNNKEL (reference sequence). Deletions cut 1 base from V and 5 bases from J, with 6 bases between. As DNA, the CDR3 is TGTGCCAGCAGCCAAGGGGTCGATCAGCCCCAGCATTTT. It is translated as CASSQGVDQPQHF. Combining the CDR3 with reference TRBV3-1 and TRBJ1-5 gives the whole variable domain DTAVSQTPKYLVTQMGNDKSIKCEQNLGHDTMYWYKQDSKKFLKIMFSYNNKELIINETVPNRFSPKSPDKAHLNLHINSLELGDSAVYFCASSQGVDQPQHFGDGTRLSIL.

The chain recombines TRBV12-3 or TRBV12-4 with TRBJ2-7; D may correspond to TRBD1 or TRBD2 (5 bases each). The V and J ends lost 2 bases and 2 bases respectively, with 10 bases between them. The CDR3 sequence is 14 residues long. Here the CDR3 reads CASSLRVGAYEQYF. The CDR3 bases are TGTGCCAGCAGTTTAAGAGTGGGGGCCTACGAGCAGTACTTC.

The CDR3 nucleotides are TGTGCCAGCAGCTTAGAATCGGCTTCGGTGAACACTGAAGCTTTCTTT. Translating it yields CASSLESASVNTEAFF. The chain carries TRBV7-2 and TRBJ1-1; D is unclear. This CDR3 spans 16 amino acids. Germline V gene data show CDR1 as SGHTA and CDR2 as FQGNSA. V lost 1 base and J 0 bases, leaving 12 bases between the germline ends.

The chain couples TRBV12-3 or TRBV12-4 to TRBJ1-3; unclear D gene. This CDR3 has 14 residues. The V and J ends lost 4 bases and 0 bases respectively, with 7 bases between them. This CDR3 is CASSYQSSGNTIYF. The CDR3 nucleotides read TGTGCCAGCAGTTACCAGAGCTCTGGAAACACCATATATTTT.

The chain recombines TRBV3-1 with TRBJ2-5, with no clear D. Deletions cut 1 base from V and 7 bases from J, with 7 bases between. This CDR3 has 12 amino acids. CDR1 and CDR2 (germline): LGHDT, YNNKEL (reference sequence). Written as DNA, the CDR3 is TGTGCCAGCAGCCAAGGTTCCGGGACCCAGTACTTC. It yields the protein CASSQGSGTQYF.

This clonotype turned up a few times. V and J are TRBV5-1 and TRBJ2-7; the D gene is possibly TRBD2 (6 bases). The V gene lost 0 bases and the J gene lost 6 bases, with 10 bases spanning the gap. The CDR3 is made up of 13 amino acids. The germline V gene has CDR1 SGHRS and CDR2 YFSETQ. The CDR3: CASSLVWGGEQYF. DNA of the CDR3: TGCGCCAGCAGCTTGGTTTGGGGAGGCGAGCAGTACTTC.

The genes are TRBV6-5 and TRBJ2-7; possibly TRBD2 for D (7 bases). V was shortened by 8 bases and J by 6 bases, with 14 bases between the two germline ends. Germline V gene lookup returns CDR1 MNHEY and CDR2 SVGAGI. The CDR3 loop spans 12 amino acids. The CDR3 DNA follows: TGTGCCAGCGGGGGGGGCAAAGTCGAGCAGTACTTC. This codes for CASGGGKVEQYF.